There are a few counts of the clone carrying this T cell receptor beta chain. TCRdb reanalysed the 5' RACE reads using MiXCR and keeps one entry per CDR3 protein. The sample lists roughly 250,000 distinct CDR3 sequences, more than 13% occurring once. The record originates from a study of identical twins. Sequenced: memory (CD45RO+) T cells sorted from blood. This receptor was identified in a woman under 30 in good health.

The CDR3 reads CASSQVRAGGPNWPGEQFF. CDR3 bases: TGCGCCAGCAGCCAAGTTCGCGCGGGAGGGCCGAATTGGCCAGGTGAGCAGTTCTTC. The chain employs TRBV4-3 and TRBJ2-1; the match to TRBD2 covers 9 bases. The CDR3 has 19 residues. Germline lookup yields CDR1 LGHNA and CDR2 YSLEER. Trimming at V came to 1 base and at J to 9 bases, leaving 19 bases not matched to a gene.